A single sample gave rise to the 24 T cell receptor beta chains below, sequenced in a study of blood T cell repertoires in COVID-19. Some clones are missing from TCRdb's copy, which holds only in-frame ones; the method was immunoSEQ multiplex PCR. The top ten clones hold roughly a tenth of a sample with roughly 33,000 clones, about 87% of them seen once. Specimen: peripheral blood. These receptors were collected from a man older than 75 with active COVID-19.

The J gene is TRBJ1-6, the V gene TRBV4-3; a possible D gene is TRBD1 (6 bases). Between the trimmed V and J ends, which lost 0 bases and 5 bases, there was a span of 14 bases. The length of the CDR3 is 17 residues. Germline CDR1 and CDR2: LGHNA and YSLEER. In DNA form, the CDR3 reads TGCGCCAGCAGCCAAGATCTTCGGGGGGCTAATAATTCACCCCTCCACTTT. This translates into CASSQDLRGANNSPLHF.

This clone occurred a few times. The V gene is TRBV4-2, the J gene TRBJ2-1; TRBD2 aligns across 10 bases. Per the germline V gene, CDR1 is LGHNA and CDR2 is YNFKEQ. V shed 6 bases, J shed 10 bases, and the junction held 9 bases outside the gene matches. The CDR3 is made up of 14 amino acids. CDR3 protein: CASRSGRAISEQFF. The CDR3 DNA reads as TGTGCCAGCAGGAGCGGGAGGGCCATCTCCGAGCAGTTCTTC.

V is TRBV28 and J is TRBJ2-7, with D possibly being TRBD2 (6 bases). Germline V lookup: CDR1 MDHEN, CDR2 SYDVKM. Trimming stripped 10 bases from V and 3 bases from J, with 10 bases between. The CDR3 covers 11 residues. Here the CDR3 reads CATEGGYEQYF. The CDR3 nucleotides read TGTGCCACGGAGGGTGGCTACGAGCAGTACTTC.

V and J are TRBV18 and TRBJ2-4, with 8 bases aligning to TRBD1. CDR3 length: 15 residues. Germline CDR1 and CDR2: KGHSH and LQKENI. Trimming cost V 4 bases and J 8 bases; bases outside gene matches: 10. The CDR3 DNA sequence: TGTGCCAGCTCACTACAGGGGGGCGCGATCGACATTCAGTACTTC. This translates into CASSLQGGAIDIQYF.

The rearrangement joins TRBV14 to TRBJ1-1; D uncertain. V lost 4 bases to trimming and J lost 0 bases, with 12 bases between them. The CDR3 runs to 15 residues. Germline values: CDR1 SGHDN, CDR2 FVKESK. The CDR3 spells CASSPQRHLNTEAFF. CDR3 bases: TGTGCCAGCAGCCCCCAACGTCACTTGAACACTGAAGCTTTCTTT.

This clone was seen a single time. The rearrangement uses TRBV7-2 and TRBJ2-3; D ambiguous. This CDR3 region has 13 residues. V lost 5 bases and J lost 5, with 11 bases in between. Looked up from germline, CDR1 is SGHTA and CDR2 is FQGNSA. The CDR3: CASSPTKGDTQYF. For the CDR3, the DNA is TGTGCCAGCAGCCCCACTAAAGGAGATACGCAGTATTTT.

V usage is TRBV30 and J usage is TRBJ2-1; 9 bases are a match to TRBD2. Germline V CDR1 and CDR2: GTSNPN, SVGIG (reference sequence). The J segment lost 6 bases and the V segment lost 4 bases, leaving 10 bases of the junction unmatched. This CDR3 has 15 residues. DNA for the CDR3: TGTGCCTGGACCTTGGGTCTAGCGGGAACCAATGAGCAGTTCTTC. This gives the protein CAWTLGLAGTNEQFF. The full variable domain, in which reference TRBV30 and TRBJ2-1 provide the parts outside the CDR3, is SQTIHQWPATLVQPVGSPLSLECTVEGTSNPNLYWYRQAAGRGLQLLFYSVGIGQISSEVPQNLSASRPQDRQFILSSKKLLLSDSGFYLCAWTLGLAGTNEQFFGPGTRLTVL.

This clone was found a few times. V and J are TRBV5-1 and TRBJ2-1; weak D call: TRBD1 (5 bases). The germline V gene encodes CDR1 SGHRS and CDR2 YFSETQ. V shed 1 base and J shed 5 bases, with 16 bases lying between them. The CDR3 has 16 amino acids. The CDR3, as DNA: TGCGCCAGCAGCTTGTACGCAGGGTCTTTCGACAATGAGCAGTTCTTC. This encodes CASSLYAGSFDNEQFF. The full variable domain, in which reference TRBV5-1 and TRBJ2-1 provide the parts outside the CDR3, is KAGVTQTPRYLIKTRGQQVTLSCSPISGHRSVSWYQQTPGQGLQFLFEYFSETQRNKGNFPGRFSGRQFSNSRSEMNVSTLELGDSALYLCASSLYAGSFDNEQFFGPGTRLTVL.

This chain uses TRBV11-2 with TRBJ2-7, with 7 bases matching TRBD1. From germline, CDR1 is SGHAT and CDR2 FQNNGV. V lost 1 base to trimming and J lost 2 bases; unmatched junction nucleotides: 8. This CDR3 has 16 residues. CDR3 residues: CASSLGPTGATYEQYF. DNA for the CDR3: TGTGCCAGCAGCTTAGGCCCCACAGGGGCGACCTACGAGCAGTACTTC.

The chain couples TRBV5-5 to TRBJ1-4; no reliable D call. Trimming left V 4 bases short and J 17 bases short, with 21 bases between. CDR3 size: 13 residues. Per the germline V gene, CDR1 is SGHKS and CDR2 is YYEKEE (reference sequence). This CDR3 is CASSSPGVWAEFF. In nucleotides, the CDR3 is TGTGCCAGCAGCAGCCCCGGGGTTTGGGCAGAATTTTTT.

V is TRBV27 and J is TRBJ1-1; weak D call: TRBD1 (5 bases). V was cut by 6 bases and J by 6 bases, with 14 bases left in between. Germline V CDR1 and CDR2: MNHEY, SMNVEV (reference sequence). The CDR3 is made up of 13 amino acids. DNA for the CDR3: TGTGCCAGCAGCGCAGGGTACTCCGCTGAAGCTTTCTTT. Translating gives CASSAGYSAEAFF.

The chain couples TRBV9 to TRBJ2-5, with 10 bases lining up with TRBD2. The CDR3 is 14 residues long. CDR1 and CDR2 from the germline V gene are SGDLS and YYNGEE. V lost 5 bases and J lost 4; bases outside the gene matches: 5. In DNA form, the CDR3 reads TGTGCCAGCAGTGCTAGCGGGAGTGGAGAGACCCAGTACTTC. This gives the protein CASSASGSGETQYF.

The gene calls are TRBV7-2 and TRBJ2-1; TRBD2 agrees at 10 bases. Germline V gives CDR1 SGHTA, CDR2 FQGNSA. The V and J ends lost 2 bases and 10 bases, in that order; junction bases with no gene match: 8. This CDR3 has 15 amino acids. Here the CDR3 reads CASSLWLAGAGEQFF. Here the CDR3 DNA reads TGTGCCAGCAGCTTATGGCTAGCGGGAGCCGGCGAGCAGTTCTTC. The whole variable domain, remainder taken from reference TRBV7-2 and TRBJ2-1, is GAGVSQSPSNKVTEKGKDVELRCDPISGHTALYWYRQSLGQGLEFLIYFQGNSAPDKSGLPSDRFSAERTGGSVSTLTIQRTQQEDSAVYLCASSLWLAGAGEQFFGPGTRLTVL.

The chain employs TRBV15 and TRBJ2-1; D not resolved. Germline V gene lookup returns CDR1 LNHNV and CDR2 YYDKDF (reference sequence). The CDR3 totals 13 residues. The germline V and J ends were trimmed by 3 bases and 5 bases, with 8 bases remaining between them. The CDR3 region is CATSRTPDNEQFF. CDR3 in DNA: TGTGCCACCAGCAGGACACCCGACAATGAGCAGTTCTTC. The variable domain in full, completed from reference TRBV15 and TRBJ2-1, reads DAMVIQNPRYQVTQFGKPVTLSCSQTLNHNVMYWYQQKSSQAPKLLFHYYDKDFNNEADTPDNFQSRRPNTSFCFLDIRSPGLGDTAMYLCATSRTPDNEQFFGPGTRLTVL.

This clone showed up just once. The rearrangement joins TRBV7-7 to TRBJ2-7; 9 bases agree with TRBD1. The length of the CDR3 is 13 residues. J lost 5 bases, V lost 4 bases, and 3 bases had no gene match. Germline values: CDR1 SSHAT, CDR2 FNYEAQ (reference sequence). The CDR3 reads CASSSGQGNEQYF. CDR3 nucleotide sequence: TGTGCCAGCAGCTCGGGACAGGGAAACGAGCAGTACTTC.

The chain couples TRBV4-1 to TRBJ2-7, with a weak D call TRBD2 (5 bases). V gave up 4 bases and J gave up 4 bases, with 14 bases separating them. The V gene's germline CDR1 is MGHRA and CDR2 YSYEKL. This CDR3 comprises 14 residues. DNA for the CDR3: TGCGCCAGCAGCCCCGTAGGGAGATCGTACGAGCAGTACTTC. Translating gives CASSPVGRSYEQYF.

This clone has more than one count but fewer than ten. The gene calls are TRBV28 and TRBJ1-4, with 7 bases fitting TRBD1. CDR3 length: 15 residues. The trim removed 6 bases at V and 3 bases at J, leaving 7 bases unmatched. Germline V lookup: CDR1 MDHEN, CDR2 SYDVKM. The CDR3 DNA is TGTGCCAGCAGCCCCGGGACAGCTTCTAATGAAAAACTGTTTTTT. As protein: CASSPGTASNEKLFF.

The chain carries TRBV5-4 and TRBJ1-4; D is unclear. The CDR3 length is 16 residues. Deletions cut 0 bases from V and 4 bases from J, with 13 bases between. Germline CDR1 SGHNT, CDR2 YYREEE (reference sequence). This CDR3 is CASSLGGFIGNEKLFF. CDR3 nucleotide sequence: TGTGCCAGCAGCTTGGGCGGGTTCATTGGTAATGAAAAACTGTTTTTT.

This chain uses TRBV24-1 with TRBJ2-5; D remains unclear. Germline V gene sequence: CDR1 KGHDR, CDR2 SFDVKD. The CDR3 loop spans 15 amino acids. V dropped 3 bases and J dropped 0 bases, with 10 bases sitting between them. CDR3 protein: CATSDILADQETQYF. DNA for the CDR3: TGTGCCACCAGTGATATATTAGCAGACCAAGAGACCCAGTACTTC.

This chain uses TRBV28 with TRBJ1-3; 9 nucleotides match TRBD1. The CDR3 covers 15 residues. Germline V gene sequence: CDR1 MDHEN, CDR2 SYDVKM. With 8 bases clipped from V and 2 bases from J, the junction kept 7 bases outside the gene matches. The CDR3 region is CASGETGGPGNTIYF. As DNA, the CDR3 is TGTGCCAGCGGAGAGACAGGGGGTCCTGGAAACACCATATATTTT.

The chain employs TRBV3-1 (or the pseudogene TRBV3-2) and TRBJ2-7, with 7 bases fitting TRBD2. Germline trimming cut 4 bases from V and 9 bases from J; bases unmatched to any gene: 15. Germline assignment: CDR1 LGHDT and CDR2 YNNKEL (reference sequence). The CDR3 consists of 15 residues. The CDR3 protein is CASSRGFDSGLGQYF. CDR3 in DNA: TGTGCCAGCAGCCGCGGCTTCGATAGCGGGTTGGGGCAGTACTTC.

The chain employs TRBV3-1 (or the pseudogene TRBV3-2) and TRBJ2-7; 10 bases agree with TRBD2. The CDR3 loop spans 17 amino acids. V trimming: 0 bases; J trimming: 3 bases; junction bases outside the gene matches: 8. Per the germline V gene, CDR1 is LGHDT and CDR2 is YNNKEL (reference sequence). The CDR3 DNA is TGTGCCAGCAGCCAAGATGGATTTGGACTAGCGGACTACGAGCAGTACTTC. This encodes CASSQDGFGLADYEQYF.

The chain uses TRBV7-2 and TRBJ2-7; TRBD2 matches at 12 bases. Unmatched junction bases numbered 6, after V lost 7 bases and J lost 2 bases. Germline assignment: CDR1 SGHTA and CDR2 FQGNSA. CDR3 length: 15 amino acids. The CDR3 sequence: CASIPTSGGAYEQYF. CDR3 bases: TGTGCCAGCATCCCGACTAGCGGGGGCGCCTACGAGCAGTACTTC.

V gene TRBV7-2 combines with J gene TRBJ1-5, with D perhaps matching TRBD1 (6 bases). The CDR3 contains 15 residues. Trimming stripped 1 base from V and 7 bases from J, with 14 bases between. Per germline, CDR1 SGHTA and CDR2 FQGNSA. The CDR3 region has the DNA TGTGCCAGCAGCTTAGGTGCGGGGGCTAGACAGCCCCAGCATTTT. Translating it yields CASSLGAGARQPQHF.